This record looks at one T cell receptor (beta chain) sequence and its context. The antigen is not known. The data stem from a study of graft-versus-host responses after intestinal transplantation. Across the study: Multivisceral, liver-intestinal, or isolated intestinal grafts were transplanted into recipients. Every one of the recipients received anti-thymocyte globulin induction and afterwards took tacrolimus and steroids for around 3 years. Regarding the study as a whole: Maximum circulating GvH clone levels tracked with early post-transplant HvG decreases.

Libraries were prepared by immunoSEQ multiplex PCR; TCRdb keeps only in-frame clonotypes and omits some of them. The sample lists under 75,000 clones, 75% to 90% seen once, with about 1.7% in the top ten. The authors processed graft tissue to release intraepithelial and lamina propria lymphocytes. Here the sequenced sample was ileum tissue, taken 357 days after transplant. The TCR sequence derives from a human patient who received an intestinal transplant, so some T cells may come from the graft donor.

The CDR3, as DNA: TGTGCCACTTTGTCCGACTTCAAAGCAGATACGCAGTATTTT. As protein: CATLSDFKADTQYF. The chain uses TRBV6-1 and TRBJ2-3, with D uncertain. V was pared by 10 bases and J by 4 bases, with 18 bases between. Germline loops: CDR1 MNHNS, CDR2 SASEGT. The CDR3 runs to 14 residues.